This T cell receptor (beta chain) was recorded in a study of cytomegalovirus exposure and HLA in healthy donors. Study-wide results and limits: Associated with cytomegalovirus, according to the listing, were 164 TCR beta chains. According to reports, the classifier identified cytomegalovirus status with high specificity and sensitivity. A few CMV-associated chains proved CMV antigen-specific in vitro.

The data were produced by immunoSEQ multiplex PCR, yet TCRdb's version contains in-frame clones alone and is incomplete. The data show 50,000 to 80,000 clones, approximately 90% seen once. This clone has only one observation. Antigen: not known. The V end was cut by 4 bases, the J end by 1 base, with 16 bases between. Germline V gene sequence: CDR1 MNHEY, CDR2 SMNVEV (reference sequence). This CDR3 has 16 amino acids. The sequence derives from a woman younger than 35 in good health and CMV-seronegative. Source material: PBMCs. The V and J genes are TRBV27 and TRBJ1-1, with D possibly matching TRBD1 (5 bases). CDR3 DNA sequence: TGTGCCAGCAGTTCCGATGAGTGGAGGGGGAACACTGAAGCTTTCTTT. Its translation is CASSSDEWRGNTEAFF.